These T cell receptor beta chains were read from a single sample in a study of identifying expanded T cells in peripheral blood. Sequencing used immunoSEQ multiplex PCR; TCRdb keeps in-frame clones, though not all of them. The table lists about 82,000 clones, 80% to 90% of them singletons. Sequenced sample: blood. These receptors all come from a person aged 18 to 75 in good health. Both conserved end residues are part of each CDR3. D genes are given only for firm matches. The size entry is marked missing in some rows and otherwise reads once, few, many or a size class.

TRBJ2-3 16 NA NA TRBV11-2 CASSLAAGMVTDTQYF TGTGCCAGCAGCTTAGCGGCAGGGATGGTCACAGATACGCAGTATTTT
TRBJ2-1 14 NA NA TRBV9 CASSVRWGLGEQFF TGTGCCAGCAGCGTGAGGTGGGGACTGGGTGAGCAGTTCTTC
TRBJ1-1 12 NA NA TRBV29-1 CSVEGGWTEAFF TGCAGCGTTGAAGGGGGCTGGACTGAAGCTTTCTTT
TRBJ2-1 12 NA NA TRBV29-1 CSVGDPHNEQFF TGCAGCGTTGGTGACCCGCACAATGAGCAGTTCTTC
TRBJ1-2 13 NA once TRBV9 CANSAGGGYGYTF TGTGCCAACAGCGCGGGGGGTGGCTATGGCTACACCTTC
TRBJ1-2 14 NA NA TRBV6-5 CASSYSRDSYGYTF TGTGCCAGCAGTTACTCGAGGGACTCATATGGCTACACCTTC
TRBJ2-7 12 NA NA TRBV5-6 CASSLGGAEQYF TGTGCCAGCAGTCTAGGAGGGGCTGAGCAGTACTTC
TRBJ2-3 17 TRBD2 NA TRBV9 CASSAHGTSGDTDTQYF TGTGCCAGCAGCGCTCACGGGACTAGCGGGGACACAGATACGCAGTATTTT
TRBJ1-1 15 TRBD1 NA TRBV29-1 CSVDIQGRKNTEAFF TGCAGCGTTGATATACAGGGGCGAAAGAACACTGAAGCTTTCTTT
TRBJ2-7 14 TRBD1 NA TRBV14 CASSLGQGHVEQYF TGTGCCAGCAGCCTGGGACAGGGGCACGTGGAGCAGTACTTC
TRBJ1-1 14 NA NA TRBV5-1 CASSLRHVNTEAFF TGCGCCAGCAGCTTGCGGCACGTGAACACTGAAGCTTTCTTT
TRBJ2-1 16 TRBD2 NA TRBV2 CASRTLSGRPSYEQFF TGTGCCAGCAGGACTCTAAGCGGGAGGCCGTCCTATGAGCAGTTCTTC
TRBJ2-7 11 NA NA TRBV20-1 CSATRLGEQYF TGCAGTGCTACCCGATTAGGCGAGCAGTACTTC
TRBJ2-5 13 NA NA TRBV6-5 CASSLGHQETQYF TGTGCCAGCAGCCTGGGACACCAAGAGACCCAGTACTTC
TRBJ1-2 14 NA NA TRBV30 CAWSPGAWAYGYTF TGTGCCTGGAGTCCGGGGGCTTGGGCCTATGGCTACACCTTC
TRBJ2-1 13 TRBD1 NA TRBV19 CASAGTGSNEQFF TGTGCCAGTGCTGGGACAGGGAGCAATGAGCAGTTCTTC
TRBJ1-4 14 NA NA TRBV7-9 CASSLTGSGTSLFF TGTGCCAGCAGCTTAACCGGTTCCGGAACCTCTCTGTTTTTT
TRBJ1-5 14 TRBD1 NA TRBV4-1 CASSRDRGGQPQHF TGCGCCAGCAGCCGAGACAGGGGAGGTCAGCCCCAGCATTTT